This passage covers 32 T cell receptor beta chains from one sample sequenced in a study of identical twins. MiXCR, run by TCRdb on the 5' RACE reads, gives a single entry per CDR3 protein. This sample has hundreds of thousands of distinct CDR3 sequences, with 21% found just once. These data were likewise used in another study, on T cells expressing NK-cell markers.

What was sequenced was PBMCs. The receptors here all came from a young woman in good health.

The sample holds a few counts of this clonotype. The rearrangement uses TRBV7-2 and TRBJ2-7; D uncertain. CDR1 SGHTA and CDR2 FQGNSA come from the germline V gene. The CDR3 runs to 14 residues. Trimming shortened V by 2 bases and J by 0 bases, and 8 bases separated the two germline ends. The CDR3: CASSLIGSSYEQYF. CDR3 sequence (DNA): TGTGCCAGCAGCTTAATCGGAAGCTCCTACGAGCAGTACTTC. The complete variable domain, with remaining parts taken from reference TRBV7-2 and TRBJ2-7, reads GAGVSQSPSNKVTEKGKDVELRCDPISGHTALYWYRQSLGQGLEFLIYFQGNSAPDKSGLPSDRFSAERTGGSVSTLTIQRTQQEDSAVYLCASSLIGSSYEQYFGPGTRLTVT.

This clonotype was picked up a small number of times. V and J are TRBV12-3 or TRBV12-4 and TRBJ2-3; TRBD2 matches 12 bases. The CDR3 consists of 16 residues. V dropped 5 bases and J dropped 2; count of bases not matched to a gene: 5. The DNA for the CDR3 is TGTGCCAGCAGTCGATGGACTAGCGGGGACACAGATACGCAGTATTTT. This gives the protein CASSRWTSGDTDTQYF.

The rearrangement uses TRBV7-2 and TRBJ2-2; 7 bases are shared with TRBD1. CDR1 is SGHTA, CDR2 FQGNSA, per germline. The CDR3 covers 14 residues. Losses at the gene ends were 6 bases for V and 4 bases for J; bases not matched to a gene: 5. The CDR3, as DNA: TGTGCCAGCAGGGTATACAGGGGCACCGGGGAGCTGTTTTTT. Protein product: CASRVYRGTGELFF.

This clonotype was detected only a few times. CDR3 amino acids: CASSVKGSGPRDNEQFF. In nucleotides, the CDR3 is TGTGCCAGCAGCGTGAAGGGAAGCGGCCCTCGAGACAATGAGCAGTTCTTC. The V gene is TRBV9, the J gene TRBJ2-1; tentative D call: TRBD2 (5 bases). This CDR3 is built from 17 residues. V was shortened by 2 bases and J by 5 bases, with 20 bases between the two germline ends. The germline V gene encodes CDR1 SGDLS and CDR2 YYNGEE.

This clonotype has more than one count but fewer than ten. One junction end disagrees with the germline gene, perhaps due to a read error. The J gene is TRBJ2-1, the V gene TRBV20-1, with 7 nucleotides matching TRBD2. The CDR3 loop spans 14 amino acids. CDR1 is DFQATT, CDR2 SNEGSKA, per germline (reference sequence). CDR3 DNA sequence: TGCAGTGCTGAGGGCGGGAGAAAGTACAATAAGCAGTTCTTC. Protein sequence: CSAEGGRKYNKQFF.

This clonotype was observed at least ten times. The chain recombines TRBV10-3 with TRBJ1-5; no clear D. Germline-derived CDR1 and CDR2 are ENHRY and SYGVKD. This CDR3 is 12 amino acids long. The V gene lost 2 bases and the J gene lost 9 bases, with 8 bases spanning the gap. The CDR3 bases are TGTGCCATCAGTGAGCCTCGCGGGCCCCAGCATTTT. Translation: CAISEPRGPQHF.

This clonotype was counted only a few times. The chain is built from TRBV6-1 and TRBJ2-7; 7 bases agree with TRBD1. Germline CDR1 is MNHNS and CDR2 is SASEGT. Trimming took 7 bases from V and 3 from J; bases not matched to a gene: 12. This CDR3 comprises 15 residues. CDR3 in amino acids: CASNQPGQNFYEQYF. CDR3 nucleotide sequence: TGTGCCAGCAATCAACCGGGACAGAACTTCTACGAGCAGTACTTC.

J is TRBJ2-5 and V is TRBV15, with D possibly TRBD1 on 5 matching bases. CDR1 is LNHNV and CDR2 is YYDKDF in the germline V gene (reference sequence). This CDR3 has 15 residues. The V end lost 8 bases, the J end lost 0 bases, and 16 bases lay between the germline ends. The CDR3 protein is CATETGDSNQETQYF. The CDR3 nucleotides are TGTGCCACCGAAACCGGAGACAGCAACCAAGAGACCCAGTACTTC.

This clonotype has only a few counts. The chain employs TRBV20-1 and TRBJ2-2, with 10 bases fitting TRBD2. J gave up 4 bases and V 3 bases, and 8 bases lay outside the gene matches. CDR3 length equals 16 residues. Germline assignment: CDR1 DFQATT and CDR2 SNEGSKA (reference sequence). The CDR3 DNA is TGCAGTGCTAGCGCTAGCGGGAGTGTGAGCACCGGGGAGCTGTTTTTT. This gives the protein CSASASGSVSTGELFF.

This clonotype was counted between two and nine times. V usage is TRBV12-3 or TRBV12-4 and J usage is TRBJ1-1, with 11 bases that match TRBD1. The J segment lost 11 bases and the V segment lost 5 bases, leaving 10 bases of the junction unmatched. The CDR3 consists of 14 residues. CDR3 coding DNA: TGTGCCAGCAGTCCGTCCCGGGACAGGGGGGTGGCTTTCTTT. Translated, it gives CASSPSRDRGVAFF.

The CDR3 nucleotides are TGTGCCACCTCTGGGCTCGGGAATGAGCAGTTCTTC. This gives the protein CATSGLGNEQFF. The gene calls are TRBV12-3 or TRBV12-4 and TRBJ2-1; D is undetermined. V lost 10 bases to trimming and J lost 7 bases, with 14 bases between them. There are 12 residues in the CDR3.

The chain carries TRBV12-3 or TRBV12-4 and TRBJ1-2, with TRBD1 identical over 7 bases. V lost 6 bases to trimming and J lost 6 bases; unmatched junction nucleotides: 13. The CDR3 runs to 15 residues. The CDR3 reads CASSLPGQAIHGYTF. The CDR3 bases are TGTGCCAGCAGCTTACCCGGACAGGCAATTCATGGCTACACCTTC.

The gene calls are TRBV20-1 and TRBJ1-1; 9 bases align to TRBD1. Germline CDR1 and CDR2: DFQATT and SNEGSKA (reference sequence). The CDR3 covers 14 residues. After removal of 6 bases from V and 2 bases from J, the junction contained 7 bases not matched to a gene. The CDR3 nucleotides are TGCAGTGCGGTACAGGGGGCGCTTAACACTGAAGCTTTCTTT. It codes for CSAVQGALNTEAFF.

The chain links TRBV14 to TRBJ2-7; 10 bases match TRBD2. V was pared by 4 bases and J by 3 bases, with 6 bases of the junction left unmatched. Germline values: CDR1 SGHDN, CDR2 FVKESK. This CDR3 has 15 amino acids. The CDR3 nucleotides are TGTGCCAGCAGCCCGACCGGGACTAGCGTCTACGAGCAGTACTTC. It specifies CASSPTGTSVYEQYF.

The rearrangement joins TRBV11-2 to TRBJ2-5; TRBD2 aligns across 12 bases. The CDR3 has 17 residues. The V segment lost 2 bases and the J segment 2 bases; nucleotides outside the gene matches: 6. Germline V CDR1 and CDR2: SGHAT, FQNNGV. This CDR3 reads CASSLWLAGGGQETQYF. The CDR3 coding sequence is TGTGCCAGCAGCTTATGGCTAGCGGGAGGGGGACAAGAGACCCAGTACTTC.

This clonotype was seen ten or more times. V usage is TRBV20-1 and J usage is TRBJ2-1; 9 bases match TRBD2. V shed 0 bases and J 3 bases; nucleotides not matched to a gene: 6. This CDR3 is 16 amino acids long. Germline V CDR1 and CDR2: DFQATT, SNEGSKA (reference sequence). The CDR3 sequence: CSARDRKRGVYNEQFF. The CDR3 DNA reads as TGCAGTGCTAGAGATCGGAAGCGGGGGGTCTACAATGAGCAGTTCTTC.

This clonotype turned up a few times. This rearrangement joins TRBV10-3 to TRBJ1-1; a weak D match, TRBD1 (6 bases). Germline V gene lookup returns CDR1 ENHRY and CDR2 SYGVKD. The V end lost 9 bases, the J end lost 3 bases, and 14 bases lay between the germline ends. The length of the CDR3 is 13 residues. The CDR3 spells CAIRQDLDTEAFF. The CDR3 nucleotides are TGTGCCATTAGACAGGATCTAGACACTGAAGCTTTCTTT.

This clonotype turned up a few times. This chain uses TRBV20-1 with TRBJ1-2; the D gene is possibly TRBD1 (5 bases). V gave up 5 bases and J gave up 2 bases, with 15 bases separating them. The CDR3 runs to 14 residues. Germline CDR1 and CDR2: DFQATT and SNEGSKA (reference sequence). The CDR3 spells CSAGSGTLNYGYTF. The CDR3 DNA follows: TGCAGTGCTGGGTCAGGGACTCTGAACTATGGCTACACCTTC.

The rearrangement uses TRBV20-1 and TRBJ2-1; D is perhaps TRBD1 (5 bases). Trimming removed 5 bases from V and 7 bases from J, with 15 bases in between. Germline V gene lookup returns CDR1 DFQATT and CDR2 SNEGSKA (reference sequence). This CDR3 is built from 13 residues. Here the CDR3 reads CSAPRAPGNEQFF. CDR3 DNA sequence: TGCAGTGCTCCTAGGGCACCAGGGAATGAGCAGTTCTTC.

This clonotype appeared once. The gene calls are TRBV12-3 or TRBV12-4 and TRBJ2-3; the D gene is possibly TRBD1 (5 bases). CDR3 length equals 17 residues. The germline V and J ends were trimmed by 3 bases and 0 bases, with 16 bases remaining between them. The CDR3, as DNA: TGTGCCAGCAGTTTCTCCTGGACAAAACCTAGCACAGATACGCAGTATTTT. As protein: CASSFSWTKPSTDTQYF.

This clonotype was found a few times. This sequence joins TRBV20-1 and TRBJ1-1; D unresolved. V shed 3 bases and J shed 0 bases, with 8 bases lying between them. The CDR3 sequence is 13 residues long. Germline V CDR1 and CDR2: DFQATT, SNEGSKA (reference sequence). The CDR3 nucleotides are TGCAGTGCTAGGCGGGCCTTGAACACTGAAGCTTTCTTT. Amino acids: CSARRALNTEAFF.

The rearrangement links TRBV2 to TRBJ1-2; D not certain. The germline V gene has CDR1 SNHLY and CDR2 FYNNEI. The CDR3 is 10 amino acids. V was pared by 9 bases and J by 4 bases, with 6 bases between. CDR3 residues: CARGSYGYTF. In DNA, the CDR3 is TGTGCCAGGGGATCCTATGGCTACACCTTC. Complete variable domain (other parts from reference TRBV2 and TRBJ1-2): EPEVTQTPSHQVTQMGQEVILRCVPISNHLYFYWYRQILGQKVEFLVSFYNNEISEKSEIFDDQFSVERPDGSNFTLKIRSTKLEDSAMYFCARGSYGYTFGSGTRLTVV.

This clonotype was seen a few times. This chain uses TRBV3-1 with TRBJ2-1; a weak D match, TRBD2 (6 bases). Per the germline V gene, CDR1 is LGHDT and CDR2 is YNNKEL (reference sequence). The CDR3 sequence is 16 residues long. Trimming took off 2 bases at V and 2 bases at J, with 13 bases between the two ends. CDR3 protein: CASSQSGGVTYNEQFF. The CDR3, as DNA: TGTGCCAGCAGCCAATCCGGGGGAGTCACCTACAATGAGCAGTTCTTC.

This clonotype was seen ten or more times. The chain has TRBV20-1 and TRBJ1-2; D gene uncertain. The CDR3 sequence is 9 residues long. Trimming pared 7 bases from V and 8 bases from J, leaving 8 bases between. Germline CDR1 DFQATT, CDR2 SNEGSKA (reference sequence). CDR3 coding DNA: TGCAGTGTCGGACTCGGCTACACCTTC. Its translation: CSVGLGYTF.

This clonotype was observed a few times. J is TRBJ1-1 and V is TRBV5-1; 7 bases agree with TRBD1. Germline CDR1 and CDR2: SGHRS and YFSETQ. The CDR3 runs to 15 residues. V was clipped by 5 bases and J by 1 base; unmatched bases: 8. This chain's CDR3 is CASRPRTGGNTEAFF. The CDR3 nucleotides are TGCGCCAGCAGACCCAGGACAGGAGGGAACACTGAAGCTTTCTTT.

The chain links TRBV9 to TRBJ2-7, with a tentative D call TRBD2 (6 bases). The CDR3 is 15 residues long. The ends were cut back, 3 bases at V and 0 bases at J, with 13 bases in the middle. Looked up from germline, CDR1 is SGDLS and CDR2 is YYNGEE. The chain's CDR3 is CASSASGGSSYEQYF. The CDR3, as DNA: TGTGCCAGCAGCGCGTCAGGAGGGAGCTCCTACGAGCAGTACTTC.

A few counts support this clonotype. The V gene is TRBV12-3 or TRBV12-4, the J gene TRBJ2-3; D is uncertain. Trimming cost V 6 bases and J 2 bases, with 9 bases left between them. This CDR3 spans 13 amino acids. The CDR3 loop reads CASRLSLTDTQYF. The CDR3 nucleotides are TGTGCCAGCAGGCTGAGCCTCACAGATACGCAGTATTTT.

This clonotype was recorded a few times. The CDR3 region is CASSPTADSYEQYF. The DNA of the CDR3 is TGTGCCAGCTCACCAACTGCAGACTCCTACGAGCAGTACTTC. The gene calls are TRBV18 and TRBJ2-7; D is undetermined. The V gene's germline CDR1 is KGHSH and CDR2 LQKENI. V was trimmed by 2 bases and J by 0 bases, leaving 8 bases between them. The CDR3 has 14 amino acids. Together with reference TRBV18 and TRBJ2-7, the CDR3 gives the full variable domain: NAGVMQNPRHLVRRRGQEARLRCSPMKGHSHVYWYRQLPEEGLKFMVYLQKENIIDESGMPKERFSAEFPKEGPSILRIQQVVRGDSAAYFCASSPTADSYEQYFGPGTRLTVT.

This clonotype was observed many times. The chain links TRBV7-9 to TRBJ1-2, with D possibly being TRBD1 (5 bases). This CDR3 is 15 amino acids long. CDR1 is SEHNR and CDR2 is FQNEAQ in the germline V gene (reference sequence). V was shortened by 6 bases and J by 5 bases, with 19 bases between the two germline ends. DNA of the CDR3: TGTGCCAGCAGTCAAACTAAAAGGGGCGCTTATGGCTACACCTTC. Its protein is CASSQTKRGAYGYTF.

This clonotype has ten or more counts. This chain links TRBV15 with TRBJ2-5; 8 positions match TRBD1. The CDR3 has 15 amino acids. After removal of 3 bases from V and 5 bases from J, the junction contained 8 bases not matched to a gene. The germline CDR1 and CDR2 sequences are LNHNV and YYDKDF (reference sequence). CDR3 in DNA: TGTGCCACCAGCAGGACAGGGGCTTATGCGGAGACCCAGTACTTC. It encodes CATSRTGAYAETQYF.

A few counts support this clonotype. The chain is built from TRBV29-1 and TRBJ1-1; D is unclear. The V end was cut by 7 bases, the J end by 4 bases, with 19 bases between. CDR1 and CDR2 (germline): SQVTM, ANQGSEA. This CDR3 is 14 amino acids long. CDR3 loop: CSAILDTEGTEAFF. The DNA of the CDR3 is TGCAGCGCGATCTTAGACACCGAAGGCACTGAAGCTTTCTTT. Variable domain in full (rest from reference TRBV29-1 and TRBJ1-1): SAVISQKPSRDICQRGTSLTIQCQVDSQVTMMFWYRQQPGQSLTLIATANQGSEATYESGFVIDKFPISRPNLTFSTLTVSNMSPEDSSIYLCSAILDTEGTEAFFGQGTRLTVV.

This clonotype was seen more than once but under ten times. This chain links TRBV5-1 with TRBJ2-1; TRBD2 matches 12 bases. The CDR3 sequence is 17 residues long. The V and J ends lost 4 bases and 6 bases, in that order; junction bases with no gene match: 11. CDR1 SGHRS and CDR2 YFSETQ come from the germline V gene. The CDR3: CASSQRLAGELGNEQFF. The CDR3 DNA reads TGCGCCAGCAGCCAAAGACTAGCGGGAGAACTCGGCAATGAGCAGTTCTTC.